Here is one T cell receptor (beta chain) with its context. The data were taken from a study of blood T cell repertoires in COVID-19. Study in general: Acute-phase and convalescent COVID-19 samples originated in the United States, Italy and Spain. The analysed material was cDNA or gDNA that came from T cells, B-cell-depleted T cells, or PBMCs.

The CDR3 consists of 15 residues. Germline V gene data show CDR1 as SGHTA and CDR2 as FQGTGA. V was shortened by 5 bases and J by 2 bases, with 12 bases between the two germline ends. The table came from immunoSEQ multiplex PCR; TCRdb's copy has only in-frame clones and leaves some out. The table lists roughly 200,000 clones, 87% of them singletons. The material sequenced was peripheral blood. V usage is TRBV7-3 and J usage is TRBJ2-2; weak D call: TRBD2 (6 bases). This TCR was sampled from a woman aged 18-30 years who had recovered from COVID-19. This CDR3 is CASSPPGGNTGELFF. The CDR3 DNA sequence: TGTGCCAGCAGCCCCCCCGGGGGAAACACCGGGGAGCTGTTTTTT.